This entry features one T cell receptor beta chain sequence. This clone's antigen is unknown. Base qualities are missing; no much larger clone stands one base away. This record comes from a study of T cell responses to AZD1222 COVID-19 vaccine (dated by TCRdb to the early 2020s). Regarding the study in general: AZD1222 recipients given second doses at about 4 weeks or at about 12 weeks were pooled, since spike-specific TCR depth and breadth were not found to differ between the two schedules. A total of 233 trial participants underwent TCR sequencing, of whom roughly 210 had received two doses of AZD1222 and some 25 had received two doses of the MenACWY control vaccine. Trial participants were enrolled by age into 18-55, 56-69 and 70-plus year subgroups, with 148, 28 and 57 TCR-sequenced participants respectively.

The CDR3 regions of human TCRbeta chains were analyzed by immunosequencing. As for how the authors treated the data: Repertoire TCRs were matched against a reference library of SARS-CoV-2-specific TCRs generated with the MIRA antigen-specificity platform. Breadth was defined as the fraction of unique TCRs that were SARS-CoV-2-associated. Depth was defined as the fraction of total T cells that were SARS-CoV-2-associated. Using the MIRA data, each spike-specific TCR was mapped to the spike region that the TCR reacts to and placed in a CD4 or CD8 class. Log10-transformed breadth and depth values were compared by one-way ANOVA with Sidak's multiple comparisons tests. As stored in TCRdb, this immuneACCESS dataset retains in-frame rearrangements with V and J assigned. A fraction of the clones does not appear; measured against another copy, unresolved V genes explain less than half of the discrepancy, and the remainder lacks a known reason. For V, J and clone size, that table is used; D and trimming come from the DNA. For this sample the table gives about 83,000 clones, of which approximately 92% were detected only once. The top ten clones comprise 30% to 35% of the sample.

This sample's time point label indicates: baseline before first vaccination. Vaccinee samples were obtained from the UK trials COV001 and COV002, which included a single-blind randomized controlled phase 2/3 trial of AZD1222 (ChAdOx1 nCoV-19) in healthy adults. For TCRbeta chain sequencing, PBMC samples were collected from trial participants at day 0 and at day 28 after the second dose. The investigation overall reported the following: Participants were mostly white British and included more females than males, and it was suggested by the authors that clonal diversity may have been underestimated. Conclusions about previously exposed vaccinees are limited because only five to seven AZD1222 recipients were SARS-CoV-2 seropositive at baseline. In the small 56-69-year group, the increase in depth fell short of significance, most likely because of low power. Reportedly, almost half of the unique spike-specific TCRs recognized epitopes lying outside the regions that are mutated in the B.1.351 and B.1.1.7 variants. Spike-specific TCR breadth and depth rose significantly after two AZD1222 doses compared with day 0 and with MenACWY recipients. Because no day 14 peak-response samples were available, repertoires were characterized only after the peak T cell response. Vaccine-associated CD4 TCRs spanned the whole spike protein, with dominant responses in regions 160-218 and 743-854.

The sequences come from peripheral blood, collected on day 0 of AZD1222 vaccination. The source of this sequence is an adult in good health.

The CDR3: CASSLTSGISPDTQYF. The DNA sequence reads TGCGCCAGCAGCTTGACTAGCGGGATCAGCCCAGATACGCAGTATTTT. The rearranged segments are TRBV5-1 and TRBJ2-3, and 10 junctional nucleotides match TRBD2. V is trimmed back by 1 base and J by 4 bases, and the junction contains 6 bases that no gene match accounts for. Reading the germline V gene gives CDR1 SGHRS and CDR2 YFSETQ. The CDR3 measures 16 amino acids from cysteine to phenylalanine. The entry retains the CDR3 DNA only, 48 bases that are in frame from base 1.